These 12 T cell receptor beta chains share one sample of origin, sequenced in a study of cytomegalovirus exposure and HLA in healthy donors. In the PCR, 60 Vbeta and 13 Jbeta primers were used. The repertoire was sequenced with immunoSEQ multiplex PCR; TCRdb's copy has only in-frame clones and lacks some. The sample contains over 150,000 clones, approximately 71% of which appear only once. Sequencing was carried out using PBMCs. The receptors were gathered from a man aged 50 or older in good health and CMV-seronegative.

V is TRBV7-6 and J is TRBJ1-6; the D gene is possibly TRBD1 (6 bases). Germline CDR1 is SGHVS and CDR2 is FNYEAQ. This CDR3 contains 15 residues. V was clipped by 1 base and J by 5 bases, with 9 bases between them. CDR3 sequence (DNA): TGTGCCAGCAGCTTAGATCAGGGGAATAATTCACCCCTCCACTTT. It specifies CASSLDQGNNSPLHF.

The chain couples TRBV5-1 to TRBJ2-7; 9 bases line up with TRBD1. V was clipped by 0 bases and J by 4 bases; unmatched bases: 5. The CDR3 spans 15 residues. CDR1 and CDR2 (germline): SGHRS, YFSETQ. Here the CDR3 reads CASSLGQGGTYEQYF. CDR3 nucleotide sequence: TGCGCCAGCAGCTTGGGACAGGGGGGAACGTACGAGCAGTACTTC. Using reference TRBV5-1 and TRBJ2-7 for the parts outside the CDR3, the full variable domain is KAGVTQTPRYLIKTRGQQVTLSCSPISGHRSVSWYQQTPGQGLQFLFEYFSETQRNKGNFPGRFSGRQFSNSRSEMNVSTLELGDSALYLCASSLGQGGTYEQYFGPGTRLTVT.

This chain uses TRBV5-6 with TRBJ1-2, with 7 nucleotides matching TRBD1. The germline V gene has CDR1 SGHDT and CDR2 YYEEEE. This CDR3 comprises 14 residues. V lost 0 bases to trimming and J lost 6 bases; unmatched junction nucleotides: 5. CDR3 protein: CASSLGGGGNGYTF. The CDR3, as DNA: TGTGCCAGCAGCTTGGGAGGGGGCGGCAATGGCTACACCTTC.

The rearrangement uses TRBV4-2 and TRBJ2-1; TRBD1 agrees at 10 bases. The CDR3 spans 16 residues. Germline trimming cut 5 bases from V and 2 bases from J; bases unmatched to any gene: 6. Germline V CDR1 and CDR2: LGHNA, YNFKEQ. The CDR3: CASSSRQGATYNEQFF. The CDR3 DNA follows: TGTGCCAGCAGCTCCCGACAGGGGGCAACCTACAATGAGCAGTTCTTC.

V and J are TRBV13 and TRBJ1-6; no reliable D call. V lost 0 bases and J lost 7, with 7 bases in between. The germline gives CDR1 PRHDT, CDR2 FYEKMQ (reference sequence). This CDR3 region has 14 residues. CDR3 loop: CASSLGPLNSPLHF. The CDR3, as DNA: TGTGCCAGCAGCTTAGGCCCCTTAAATTCACCCCTCCACTTT.

The chain uses TRBV6-5 and TRBJ1-1; D possibly corresponds to TRBD1 (6 bases). With 6 bases removed from V and 11 bases from J, the gap between germline ends came to 13 bases. Germline V gives CDR1 MNHEY, CDR2 SVGAGI. The CDR3 is 11 residues long. CDR3 in DNA: TGTGCCAGCAGGGCGGACAGTTTGGCTTTCTTT. The encoded protein is CASRADSLAFF.

The rearrangement links TRBV5-1 to TRBJ2-2; no clear D. CDR1 and CDR2 from the germline V gene are SGHRS and YFSETQ. V dropped 2 bases and J dropped 6 bases, with 11 bases sitting between them. This CDR3 is built from 14 residues. CDR3 in DNA: TGCGCCAGCAGCTTTCGAGTTGGAGCCGGGGAGCTGTTTTTT. Translation gives CASSFRVGAGELFF.

The chain links TRBV10-3 to TRBJ2-7; the match to TRBD1 covers 7 bases. The CDR3 has 15 residues. Germline lookup yields CDR1 ENHRY and CDR2 SYGVKD. Trimming cost V 0 bases and J 2 bases; bases outside gene matches: 4. The CDR3 region is CAISESDRVAYEQYF. The CDR3 coding sequence is TGTGCCATCAGTGAGTCTGACAGGGTGGCCTACGAGCAGTACTTC.

This chain joins TRBV28 and TRBJ1-5; TRBD1 matches 10 bases. Losses at the gene ends were 8 bases for V and 2 bases for J; bases not matched to a gene: 6. This CDR3 contains 15 residues. Per germline, CDR1 MDHEN and CDR2 SYDVKM. The DNA of the CDR3 is TGTGCCAGCCGGACAGGGGGGGGAGGCAATCAGCCCCAGCATTTT. The encoded protein is CASRTGGGGNQPQHF.

The chain links TRBV19 to TRBJ1-5, with 8 positions matching TRBD1. The V gene's germline CDR1 is LNHDA and CDR2 SQIVND (reference sequence). The CDR3 extends over 16 amino acids. Losses at the gene ends were 3 bases for V and 7 bases for J; bases not matched to a gene: 11. For the CDR3, the DNA is TGTGCCAGTAGTATGCCGTCCGGACAGGGAGCACAGCCCCAGCATTTT. It is translated as CASSMPSGQGAQPQHF.

The V gene is TRBV19, the J gene TRBJ2-1; TRBD2 matches at 14 bases. In germline, CDR1 is LNHDA, CDR2 SQIVND (reference sequence). V lost 2 bases to trimming and J lost 2 bases; unmatched junction nucleotides: 5. The length of the CDR3 is 18 residues. The CDR3 nucleotides are TGTGCCAGTAGTATAAGGCTGACTAGCGGGGGGGCCTACAATGAGCAGTTCTTC. Protein product: CASSIRLTSGGAYNEQFF.

The gene calls are TRBV7-2 and TRBJ1-1, with 10 nucleotides matching TRBD1. CDR1 is SGHTA and CDR2 is FQGNSA in the germline V gene. With 5 bases clipped from V and 10 bases from J, the junction kept 4 bases outside the gene matches. This CDR3 is 12 amino acids long. CDR3 sequence (DNA): TGTGCCAGCAGCCCGACAGGGGGCAGAGCTTTCTTT. Encoded protein: CASSPTGGRAFF.